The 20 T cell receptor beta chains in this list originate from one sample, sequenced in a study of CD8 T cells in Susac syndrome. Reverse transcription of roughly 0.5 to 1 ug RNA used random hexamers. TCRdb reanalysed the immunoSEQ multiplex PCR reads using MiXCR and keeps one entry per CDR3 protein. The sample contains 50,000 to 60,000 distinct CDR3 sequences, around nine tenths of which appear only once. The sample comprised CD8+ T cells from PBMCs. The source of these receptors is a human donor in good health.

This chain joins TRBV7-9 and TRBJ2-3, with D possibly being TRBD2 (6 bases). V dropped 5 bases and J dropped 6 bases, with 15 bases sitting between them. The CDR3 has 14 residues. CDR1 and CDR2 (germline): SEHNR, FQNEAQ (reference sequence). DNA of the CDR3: TGTGCCAGCAGCCCTACGACTAGAACGGATACGCAGTATTTT. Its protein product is CASSPTTRTDTQYF.

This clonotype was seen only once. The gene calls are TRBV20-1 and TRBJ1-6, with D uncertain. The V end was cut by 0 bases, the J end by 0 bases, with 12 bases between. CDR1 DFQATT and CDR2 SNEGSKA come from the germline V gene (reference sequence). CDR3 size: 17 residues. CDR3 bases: TGCAGTGCTAGAGATTGGCGGGAGAGCTCCTATAATTCACCCCTCCACTTT. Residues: CSARDWRESSYNSPLHF.

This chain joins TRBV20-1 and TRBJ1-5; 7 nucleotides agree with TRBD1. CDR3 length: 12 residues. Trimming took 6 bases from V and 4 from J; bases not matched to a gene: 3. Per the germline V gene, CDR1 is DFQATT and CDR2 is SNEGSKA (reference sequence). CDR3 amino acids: CSALRGNQPQHF. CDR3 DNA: TGCAGTGCCCTCAGGGGGAATCAGCCCCAGCATTTT.

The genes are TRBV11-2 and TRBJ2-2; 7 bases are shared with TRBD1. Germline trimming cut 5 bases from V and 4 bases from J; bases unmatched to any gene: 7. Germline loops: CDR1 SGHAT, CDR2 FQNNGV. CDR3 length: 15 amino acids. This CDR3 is CASSPRTGLTGELFF. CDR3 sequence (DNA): TGTGCCAGCAGCCCACGGACAGGACTCACCGGGGAGCTGTTTTTT. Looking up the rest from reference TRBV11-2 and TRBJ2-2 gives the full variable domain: EAGVAQSPRYKIIEKRQSVAFWCNPISGHATLYWYQQILGQGPKLLIQFQNNGVVDDSQLPKDRFSAERLKGVDSTLKIQPAKLEDSAVYLCASSPRTGLTGELFFGEGSRLTVL.

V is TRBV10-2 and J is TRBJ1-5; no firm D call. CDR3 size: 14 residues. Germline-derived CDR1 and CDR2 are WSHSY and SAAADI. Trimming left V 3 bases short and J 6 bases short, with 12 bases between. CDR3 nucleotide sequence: TGCGCCAGCAGTGAATCTATGTGGGTTCAGCCCCAGCATTTT. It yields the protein CASSESMWVQPQHF.

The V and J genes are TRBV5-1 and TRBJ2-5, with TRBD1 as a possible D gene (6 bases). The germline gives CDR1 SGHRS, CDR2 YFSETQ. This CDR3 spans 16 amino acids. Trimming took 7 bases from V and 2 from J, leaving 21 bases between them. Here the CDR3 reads CASGPETPTGQETQYF. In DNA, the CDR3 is TGCGCCAGCGGTCCTGAGACCCCGACAGGTCAAGAGACCCAGTACTTC.

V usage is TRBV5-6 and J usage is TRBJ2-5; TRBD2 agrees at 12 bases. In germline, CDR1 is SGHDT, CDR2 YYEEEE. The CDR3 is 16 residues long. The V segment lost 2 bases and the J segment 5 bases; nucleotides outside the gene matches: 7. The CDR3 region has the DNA TGTGCCAGCAGCTTTTCTCTAGCGGGGGGGCAGGAGACCCAGTACTTC. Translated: CASSFSLAGGQETQYF.

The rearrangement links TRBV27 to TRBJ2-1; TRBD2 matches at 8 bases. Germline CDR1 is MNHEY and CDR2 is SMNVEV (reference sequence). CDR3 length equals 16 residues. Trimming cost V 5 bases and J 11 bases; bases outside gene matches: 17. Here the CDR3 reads CASSPSGAGAPGKQFF. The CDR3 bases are TGTGCCAGCAGTCCCTCAGGAGCGGGGGCCCCAGGCAAGCAGTTCTTC.

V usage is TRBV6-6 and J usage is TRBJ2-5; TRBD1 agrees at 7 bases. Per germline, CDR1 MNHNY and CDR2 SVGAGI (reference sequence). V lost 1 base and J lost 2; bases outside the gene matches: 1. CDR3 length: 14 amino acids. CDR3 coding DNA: TGTGCCAGCAGTTACTGGGACAGACAAGAGACCCAGTACTTC. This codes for CASSYWDRQETQYF.

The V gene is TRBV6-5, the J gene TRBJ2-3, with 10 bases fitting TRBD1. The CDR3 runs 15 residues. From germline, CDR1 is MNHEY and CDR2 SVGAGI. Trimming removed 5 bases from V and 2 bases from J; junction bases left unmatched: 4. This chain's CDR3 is CASSPGQGVTDTQYF. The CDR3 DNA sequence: TGTGCCAGCAGTCCTGGACAGGGGGTCACAGATACGCAGTATTTT.

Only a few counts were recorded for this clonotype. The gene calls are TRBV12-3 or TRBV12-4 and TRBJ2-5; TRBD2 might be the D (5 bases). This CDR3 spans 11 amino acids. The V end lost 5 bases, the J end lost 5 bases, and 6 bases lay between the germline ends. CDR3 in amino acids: CASSRGETQYF. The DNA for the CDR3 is TGTGCCAGCAGTCGAGGGGAGACCCAGTACTTC.

CDR3 nucleotides: TGTGCCAGCAGCTTACCCCCGGACGGAGGAACCGGGGAGCTGTTTTTT. Translation gives CASSLPPDGGTGELFF. V and J are TRBV7-6 and TRBJ2-2; D perhaps matches TRBD2 (5 bases). Per germline, CDR1 SGHVS and CDR2 FNYEAQ. Trimming removed 2 bases from V and 5 bases from J, with 15 bases in between. CDR3 size: 16 residues.

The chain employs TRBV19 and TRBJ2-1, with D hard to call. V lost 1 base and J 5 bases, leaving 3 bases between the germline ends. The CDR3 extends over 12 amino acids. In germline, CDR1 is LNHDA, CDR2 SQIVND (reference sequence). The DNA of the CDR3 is TGTGCCAGTAGTATAGGAAACAATGAGCAGTTCTTC. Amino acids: CASSIGNNEQFF.

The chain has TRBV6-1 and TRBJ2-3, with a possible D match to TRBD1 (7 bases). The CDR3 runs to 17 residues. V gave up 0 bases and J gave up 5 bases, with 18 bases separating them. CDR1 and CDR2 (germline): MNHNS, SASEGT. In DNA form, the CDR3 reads TGTGCCAGCAGTGAAGCAGGAGGGCAACAGGGGAGAGATACGCAGTATTTT. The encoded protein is CASSEAGGQQGRDTQYF.

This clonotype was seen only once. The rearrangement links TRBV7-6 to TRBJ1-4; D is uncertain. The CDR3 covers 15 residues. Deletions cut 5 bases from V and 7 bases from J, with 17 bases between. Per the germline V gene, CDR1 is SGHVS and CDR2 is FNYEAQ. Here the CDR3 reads CASSRSEGSSEKLFF. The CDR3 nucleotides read TGTGCCAGCAGCCGATCTGAGGGATCCTCTGAAAAACTGTTTTTT.

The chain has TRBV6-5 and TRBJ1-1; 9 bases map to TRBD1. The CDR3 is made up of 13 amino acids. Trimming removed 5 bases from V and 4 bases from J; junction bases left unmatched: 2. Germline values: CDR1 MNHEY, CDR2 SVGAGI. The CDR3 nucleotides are TGTGCCAGCAGTCTACAGGGGGCCACTGAAGCTTTCTTT. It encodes CASSLQGATEAFF.

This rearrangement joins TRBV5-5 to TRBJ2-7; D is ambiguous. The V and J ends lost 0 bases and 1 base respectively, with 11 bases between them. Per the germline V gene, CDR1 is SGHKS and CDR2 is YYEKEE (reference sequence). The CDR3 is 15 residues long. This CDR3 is CASSLEGFGSYEQYF. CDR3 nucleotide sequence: TGTGCCAGCAGCTTGGAGGGATTCGGGTCCTACGAGCAGTACTTC.

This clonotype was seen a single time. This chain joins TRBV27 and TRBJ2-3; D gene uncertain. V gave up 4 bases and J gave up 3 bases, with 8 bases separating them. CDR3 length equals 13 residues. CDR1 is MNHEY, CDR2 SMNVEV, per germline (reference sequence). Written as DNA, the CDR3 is TGTGCCAGCAGTTACCGGGCAACAGATACGCAGTATTTT. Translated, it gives CASSYRATDTQYF.

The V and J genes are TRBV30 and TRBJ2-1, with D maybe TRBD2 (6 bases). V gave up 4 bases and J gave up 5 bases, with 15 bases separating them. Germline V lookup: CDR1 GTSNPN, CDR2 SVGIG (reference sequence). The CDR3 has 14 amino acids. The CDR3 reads CAWIHSSGNNEQFF. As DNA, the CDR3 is TGTGCCTGGATCCATAGTAGCGGAAACAATGAGCAGTTCTTC.

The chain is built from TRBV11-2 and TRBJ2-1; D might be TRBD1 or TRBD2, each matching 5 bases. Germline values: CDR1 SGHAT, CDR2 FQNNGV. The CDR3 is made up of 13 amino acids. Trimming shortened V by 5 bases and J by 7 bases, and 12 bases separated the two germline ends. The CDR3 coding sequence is TGTGCCAGCAGCCCCGGGGCTTATAATGAGCAGTTCTTC. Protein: CASSPGAYNEQFF. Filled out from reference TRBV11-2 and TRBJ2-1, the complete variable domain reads EAGVAQSPRYKIIEKRQSVAFWCNPISGHATLYWYQQILGQGPKLLIQFQNNGVVDDSQLPKDRFSAERLKGVDSTLKIQPAKLEDSAVYLCASSPGAYNEQFFGPGTRLTVL.